These 19 T cell receptor beta chains share one sample of origin, sequenced in a study of OX40 agonist ivuxolimab in advanced cancers. The assay was immunoSEQ multiplex PCR, and TCRdb's table has in-frame clones only and misses some. The sample shows 8,000 to 10,000 clones, 66% of them seen only once. Sequenced material: CD4+ or CD8+ T cells sorted from blood, taken in a trial of the OX40 agonist ivuxolimab. The receptors stem from an adult with an advanced solid tumor such as melanoma, head and neck, liver or kidney cancer.

The chain employs TRBV5-4 and TRBJ2-1, with TRBD2 identical over 7 bases. V trimming: 0 bases; J trimming: 5 bases; junction bases outside the gene matches: 5. Germline CDR1 and CDR2: SGHNT and YYREEE (reference sequence). The CDR3 covers 15 residues. The CDR3 region has the DNA TGTGCCAGCAGCTTGGGGGCGGGAGTGAACAATGAGCAGTTCTTC. Translated: CASSLGAGVNNEQFF. The variable domain in full, with the rest retrieved from reference TRBV5-4 and TRBJ2-1, is ETGVTQSPTHLIKTRGQQVTLRCSSQSGHNTVSWYQQALGQGPQFIFQYYREEENGRGNFPPRFSGLQFPNYSSELNVNALELDDSALYLCASSLGAGVNNEQFFGPGTRLTVL.

The chain joins TRBV27 to TRBJ2-1, with D possibly being TRBD1 or TRBD2 (5 bases each). Germline V CDR1 and CDR2: MNHEY, SMNVEV (reference sequence). V gave up 6 bases and J gave up 6 bases, with 15 bases separating them. CDR3 length: 14 residues. CDR3 sequence: CASSRGYSPNEQFF. The CDR3 DNA follows: TGTGCCAGCAGCCGGGGCTATTCCCCCAATGAGCAGTTCTTC.

This clone came up a few times. The chain joins TRBV6-1 to TRBJ2-3; 10 bases fit TRBD1. This CDR3 comprises 15 residues. Germline values: CDR1 MNHNS, CDR2 SASEGT. Trimming cost V 0 bases and J 4 bases; bases outside gene matches: 1. Here the CDR3 reads CASSEATGGADTQYF. CDR3 DNA sequence: TGTGCCAGCAGTGAAGCGACAGGGGGCGCAGATACGCAGTATTTT.

This clone showed up just a few times. The genes are TRBV5-1 and TRBJ2-2; 13 bases match TRBD2. Trimming removed 3 bases from V and 5 bases from J; junction bases left unmatched: 10. Germline V gene lookup returns CDR1 SGHRS and CDR2 YFSETQ. The CDR3 consists of 18 residues. The CDR3, as DNA: TGCGCCAGCAGCTCTTATTTTCCGGGACTAGCGGGGACCGGGGAGCTGTTTTTT. As protein: CASSSYFPGLAGTGELFF.

A note on this clone: Given a far larger clone just one base away, this is likely a sequencing read error. The same CDR3 can be traced to other DNA sequences in this sample. The rearrangement joins TRBV9 to TRBJ2-5, with 7 bases identical to TRBD1. The J call may not be correct, given that the DNA end is closer to TRBJ2-7. The CDR3 contains 15 residues. Germline V gene sequence: CDR1 SGDLS, CDR2 YYNGEE. The CDR3 bases are TGTGCCAGCAGCGGGGGGCAAGGGGGCAGGGACGAGCAGTACTTC. It encodes CASSGGQGGRDEQYF.

This clone was counted between two and nine times. The chain couples TRBV30 to TRBJ1-1, with D uncertain. The CDR3 runs to 11 residues. V lost 4 bases and J 0 bases, leaving 3 bases between the germline ends. The germline V gene has CDR1 GTSNPN and CDR2 SVGIG (reference sequence). CDR3 loop: CAWKLNTEAFF. The CDR3 coding sequence is TGTGCCTGGAAGTTGAACACTGAAGCTTTCTTT.

This clone is labeled as medium-sized. The chain links TRBV7-3 to TRBJ2-7; 7 bases line up with TRBD1. Looked up from germline, CDR1 is SGHTA and CDR2 is FQGTGA. Trimming cost V 2 bases and J 5 bases; bases outside gene matches: 9. The CDR3 covers 15 residues. This CDR3 reads CASSLFGTAGNEQYF. The CDR3 coding sequence is TGTGCCAGCAGCTTATTCGGGACAGCCGGAAACGAGCAGTACTTC.

The chain joins TRBV2 to TRBJ2-1; possibly TRBD2 for D (6 bases). Per the germline V gene, CDR1 is SNHLY and CDR2 is FYNNEI. V lost 6 bases to trimming and J lost 6 bases, with 12 bases between them. This CDR3 is built from 13 residues. DNA of the CDR3: TGTGCCAGCAGCGTAGCGACTAGCAATGAGCAGTTCTTC. Its translation: CASSVATSNEQFF.

The chain recombines TRBV7-8 with TRBJ2-1; 9 bases are a match to TRBD2. The junction had 18 bases not matched to a gene; V was cut back by 5 bases and J by 1 base. The CDR3 length is 20 residues. The germline V gene has CDR1 SGHVS and CDR2 FQNEAQ. CDR3 region: CASSQPWAGGYGWSYNEQFF. In nucleotides, the CDR3 is TGTGCCAGCAGCCAGCCATGGGCGGGAGGGTATGGGTGGTCCTACAATGAGCAGTTCTTC.

The chain carries TRBV5-1 and TRBJ1-5; no definite D call. The V and J ends lost 0 bases and 7 bases respectively, with 11 bases between them. The CDR3 runs 14 residues. Germline V gives CDR1 SGHRS, CDR2 YFSETQ. The CDR3 DNA reads as TGCGCCAGCAGCTTGGAAGGGAGCGGGCAGCCCCAGCATTTT. Translating gives CASSLEGSGQPQHF.

This clone turned up a few times. A read error likely explains this, since a far larger clone differs by one base. This sample also contains other DNA sequences that code for the same CDR3. The rearrangement links TRBV9 to TRBJ2-7; 7 bases are a match to TRBD1. The CDR3 has 15 residues. The germline V gene encodes CDR1 SGDLS and CDR2 YYNGEE. V dropped 3 bases and J dropped 5; count of bases not matched to a gene: 11. CDR3 nucleotide sequence: TGTGCCAGCAGCGGGGGCCAAGGGGGCAGGGACGAGCAGTACTTC. Protein: CASSGGQGGRDEQYF. Variable domain in full (rest from reference TRBV9 and TRBJ2-7): DSGVTQTPKHLITATGQRVTLRCSPRSGDLSVYWYQQSLDQGLQFLIQYYNGEERAKGNILERFSAQQFPDLHSELNLSSLELGDSALYFCASSGGQGGRDEQYFGPGTRLTVT.

A remark on this clone: Relative to the germline gene, one junction end is altered; a read error may explain this. This CDR3 is CAGSFRGGSRYEQYF. CDR3 nucleotides: TGTGCCGGCAGTTTCCGGGGCGGGAGCCGGTACGAGCAGTACTTC. This chain connects TRBV27 to TRBJ2-7; 7 nucleotides line up with TRBD2. The CDR3 loop spans 15 amino acids. The germline V gene encodes CDR1 MNHEY and CDR2 SMNVEV (reference sequence).

This clone was seen only a few times. The rearrangement joins TRBV6-5 to TRBJ2-1; 9 nucleotides agree with TRBD1. V shed 0 bases, J shed 6 bases, and the junction held 0 bases outside the gene matches. This CDR3 has 14 amino acids. Germline V CDR1 and CDR2: MNHEY, SVGAGI. The CDR3: CASSYSTGGNEQFF. The DNA of the CDR3 is TGTGCCAGCAGTTACTCGACAGGGGGCAATGAGCAGTTCTTC.

The chain uses TRBV19 and TRBJ1-1; D is perhaps TRBD1 (5 bases). V was clipped by 1 base and J by 5 bases, with 14 bases between them. The CDR3 contains 15 residues. CDR1 and CDR2 (germline): LNHDA, SQIVND (reference sequence). CDR3 coding DNA: TGTGCCAGTAGTATAGGGACACGGTCCCCTACTGAAGCTTTCTTT. Its protein is CASSIGTRSPTEAFF.

This chain joins TRBV7-8 and TRBJ2-1; TRBD2 matches at 12 bases. This CDR3 is 15 amino acids long. Germline V gives CDR1 SGHVS, CDR2 FQNEAQ. The V segment lost 5 bases and the J segment 6 bases; nucleotides outside the gene matches: 5. In nucleotides, the CDR3 is TGTGCCAGCAGCCTCGGGACTAGCGGGTTCAATGAGCAGTTCTTC. It translates to CASSLGTSGFNEQFF.

This clone has a handful of counts. The genes are TRBV4-2 and TRBJ2-2; 12 bases are shared with TRBD2. Germline-derived CDR1 and CDR2 are LGHNA and YNFKEQ. This CDR3 is 15 amino acids long. Losses at the gene ends were 4 bases for V and 3 bases for J; bases not matched to a gene: 0. DNA for the CDR3: TGTGCCAGCAGCCGACTAGCGGGAGACACCGGGGAGCTGTTTTTT. Encoded protein: CASSRLAGDTGELFF.

The J gene is TRBJ2-3, the V gene TRBV11-1; TRBD2 might be the D (5 bases). The CDR3 has 13 amino acids. Germline CDR1 reads SGHAT; CDR2 reads FQDESV (reference sequence). V gave up 5 bases and J gave up 3 bases, with 9 bases separating them. CDR3 amino acids: CASSEGGTDTQYF. The CDR3 DNA is TGTGCCAGCAGCGAGGGTGGGACAGATACGCAGTATTTT.

This clone was observed a handful of times. One base separates it from a far larger clone, so it is likely a read error. In the same sample, other DNA sequences code for this CDR3. This chain uses TRBV4-1 with TRBJ2-7; 8 bases line up with TRBD2. CDR3 length equals 16 residues. Trimming at V came to 0 bases and at J to 7 bases, leaving 11 bases not matched to a gene. Germline loops: CDR1 MGHRA, CDR2 YSYEKL. The DNA for the CDR3 is TGCGCCAGCAGCCAAGATTCCGCGGGGGGACTGGGAGAGCAGTACTTC. Translating gives CASSQDSAGGLGEQYF.

The chain uses TRBV6-1 and TRBJ2-6; D not resolved. The CDR3 runs to 15 residues. In germline, CDR1 is MNHNS, CDR2 SASEGT. The ends were cut back, 1 base at V and 0 bases at J, with 4 bases in the middle. CDR3 loop: CASSEDSSGANVLTF. The DNA of the CDR3 is TGTGCCAGCAGTGAAGACAGCTCTGGGGCCAACGTCCTGACTTTC.